Presented here are 10 T cell receptor beta chains from one specimen sequenced in a study of T cell changes during pregnancy in multiple sclerosis. Sequenced by immunoSEQ multiplex PCR; TCRdb stores in-frame clones only, minus some. The sample shows under 70,000 clones, less than 95% of them seen only once. This sample comprised peripheral blood, obtained in the third trimester of pregnancy. The receptors shown here come from a female donor in good health, enrolled as a control in a pregnancy study.

This chain uses TRBV6-5 with TRBJ1-2, with D perhaps matching TRBD1 (6 bases). Germline V gene data show CDR1 as MNHEY and CDR2 as SVGAGI. Deletions cut 5 bases from V and 12 bases from J, with 19 bases between. The CDR3 has 13 amino acids. The CDR3 sequence is CASSPRGGRGHTF. The CDR3 bases are TGTGCCAGCAGTCCCCGGGGGGGCCGGGGCCACACCTTC.

This chain connects TRBV5-4 to TRBJ1-2; D is perhaps TRBD1 (5 bases). This CDR3 comprises 15 residues. The germline V gene has CDR1 SGHNT and CDR2 YYREEE (reference sequence). V lost 0 bases and J 1 base, leaving 10 bases between the germline ends. The CDR3 nucleotides are TGTGCCAGCAGCTTGGTGGCAGGGAATAACTATGGCTACACCTTC. This encodes CASSLVAGNNYGYTF.

V is TRBV7-2 and J is TRBJ2-1, with 8 bases identical to TRBD2. Germline loops: CDR1 SGHTA, CDR2 FQGNSA. The CDR3 contains 15 residues. Losses at the gene ends were 1 base for V and 9 bases for J; bases not matched to a gene: 8. The CDR3 protein is CASSLGGGRGGEQFF. CDR3 DNA: TGTGCCAGCAGCTTAGGCGGGGGGCGGGGCGGTGAGCAGTTCTTC.

This sequence joins TRBV5-5 and TRBJ2-3, with TRBD1 as a possible D gene (5 bases). The CDR3 covers 15 residues. Looked up from germline, CDR1 is SGHKS and CDR2 is YYEKEE (reference sequence). The V gene lost 1 base and the J gene lost 2 bases, with 11 bases spanning the gap. The CDR3 nucleotides are TGTGCCAGCAGCTTGAGCGAGACAGTCACAGATACGCAGTATTTT. Protein product: CASSLSETVTDTQYF. Using reference TRBV5-5 and TRBJ2-3 for the parts outside the CDR3, the full variable domain is DAGVTQSPTHLIKTRGQQVTLRCSPISGHKSVSWYQQVLGQGPQFIFQYYEKEERGRGNFPDRFSARQFPNYSSELNVNALLLGDSALYLCASSLSETVTDTQYFGPGTRLTVL.

This clone was observed a single time. The V call is TRBV14, the J call TRBJ2-7, with D possibly being TRBD1 (5 bases). Germline assignment: CDR1 SGHDN and CDR2 FVKESK. V shed 4 bases and J shed 1 base, with 8 bases lying between them. The CDR3 runs to 13 residues. CDR3 region: CASSPDISYEQYF. For the CDR3, the DNA is TGTGCCAGCAGCCCGGACATTTCCTACGAGCAGTACTTC. Variable domain in full (rest from reference TRBV14 and TRBJ2-7): EAGVTQFPSHSVIEKGQTVTLRCDPISGHDNLYWYRRVMGKEIKFLLHFVKESKQDESGMPNNRFLAERTGGTYSTLKVQPAELEDSGVYFCASSPDISYEQYFGPGTRLTVT.

The chain is built from TRBV7-9 and TRBJ1-4; 8 bases match TRBD1. Unmatched junction bases numbered 7, after V lost 5 bases and J lost 8 bases. In germline, CDR1 is SEHNR, CDR2 FQNEAQ (reference sequence). There are 14 residues in the CDR3. The CDR3: CASSQTGGGEKLFF. The CDR3 DNA is TGTGCCAGCAGCCAAACAGGGGGAGGAGAAAAACTGTTTTTT.

The chain has TRBV29-1 and TRBJ1-2; D ambiguous. The CDR3 sequence is 12 residues long. Trimming shortened V by 1 base and J by 4 bases, and 7 bases separated the two germline ends. CDR1 is SQVTM and CDR2 is ANQGSEA in the germline V gene. The chain's CDR3 is CSVEGRLYGYTF. For the CDR3, the DNA is TGCAGCGTTGAAGGGAGACTCTATGGCTACACCTTC.

The chain combines TRBV9 with TRBJ2-1, with D possibly TRBD1 on 6 matching bases. Deletions cut 4 bases from V and 2 bases from J, with 16 bases between. Germline lookup yields CDR1 SGDLS and CDR2 YYNGEE. The CDR3 covers 16 residues. The chain's CDR3 is CASSHNRDKTYNEQFF. The CDR3 DNA reads TGTGCCAGCAGCCACAACCGGGACAAAACCTACAATGAGCAGTTCTTC. The full variable domain, rest sourced from reference TRBV9 and TRBJ2-1, is DSGVTQTPKHLITATGQRVTLRCSPRSGDLSVYWYQQSLDQGLQFLIQYYNGEERAKGNILERFSAQQFPDLHSELNLSSLELGDSALYFCASSHNRDKTYNEQFFGPGTRLTVL.

The chain uses TRBV4-1 and TRBJ2-3; D is undetermined. The CDR3 is 12 amino acids. Trimming left V 1 base short and J 6 bases short, with 5 bases between. Germline loops: CDR1 MGHRA, CDR2 YSYEKL. This chain's CDR3 is CASSQGRDTQYF. In DNA, the CDR3 is TGCGCCAGCAGCCAAGGCAGGGATACGCAGTATTTT.

The chain recombines TRBV4-1 with TRBJ2-3, with no clear D. Germline V gives CDR1 MGHRA, CDR2 YSYEKL. The CDR3 consists of 15 residues. Between the trimmed V and J ends, which lost 3 bases and 0 bases, there was a span of 10 bases. For the CDR3, the DNA is TGCGCCAGCAGCCACGAGTTATCGAGCACAGATACGCAGTATTTT. Translating gives CASSHELSSTDTQYF.